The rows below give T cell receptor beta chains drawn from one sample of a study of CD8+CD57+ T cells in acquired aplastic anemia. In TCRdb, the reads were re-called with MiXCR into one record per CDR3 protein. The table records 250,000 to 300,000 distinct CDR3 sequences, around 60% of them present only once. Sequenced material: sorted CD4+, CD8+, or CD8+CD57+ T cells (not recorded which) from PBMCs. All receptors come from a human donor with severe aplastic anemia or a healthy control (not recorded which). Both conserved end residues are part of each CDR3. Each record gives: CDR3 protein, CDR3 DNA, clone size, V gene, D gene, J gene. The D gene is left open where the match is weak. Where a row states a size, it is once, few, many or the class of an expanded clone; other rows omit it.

CDR3 protein: CASSQQGALSSPLHF
CDR3 DNA: TGTGCCAGCAGCCAACAGGGGGCTCTTAGCTCACCCCTCCACTTT
clone size: -
V gene: TRBV7-3
D gene: TRBD1
J gene: TRBJ1-6

CDR3 protein: CSVIPTGRGQPQHF
CDR3 DNA: TGCAGTGTCATACCGACAGGGCGGGGGCAGCCCCAGCATTTT
clone size: -
V gene: TRBV20-1
D gene: TRBD1
J gene: TRBJ1-5

CDR3 protein: CASGGRAWYGYTF
CDR3 DNA: TGTGCCAGCGGGGGAAGGGCCTGGTATGGCTACACCTTC
clone size: -
V gene: TRBV7-9
D gene: -
J gene: TRBJ1-2

CDR3 protein: CSVGFPAGGVNF
CDR3 DNA: TGCAGCGTTGGGTTCCCGGCGGGGGGGGTAAATTTT
clone size: once
V gene: TRBV29-1
D gene: TRBD2
J gene: TRBJ2-3

CDR3 protein: CASRGGVRGTGELFF
CDR3 DNA: TGTGCCAGCAGGGGTGGGGTCCGGGGGACCGGGGAGCTGTTTTTT
clone size: many
V gene: TRBV5-8
D gene: -
J gene: TRBJ2-2

CDR3 protein: CSAKGTSGGHYEQYF
CDR3 DNA: TGCAGTGCCAAAGGGACTAGCGGGGGCCACTACGAGCAGTACTTC
clone size: -
V gene: TRBV20-1
D gene: TRBD2
J gene: TRBJ2-7

CDR3 protein: CASSGTPGDEQYF
CDR3 DNA: TGTGCCAGCAGTGGGACTCCGGGAGACGAGCAGTACTTC
clone size: -
V gene: TRBV2
D gene: -
J gene: TRBJ2-7

CDR3 protein: CSVHLGGGTEAFF
CDR3 DNA: TGCAGCGTGCACCTGGGGGGAGGCACTGAAGCTTTCTTT
clone size: -
V gene: TRBV29-1
D gene: -
J gene: TRBJ1-1

CDR3 protein: CASSLVSWAVLGFGRELFF
CDR3 DNA: TGTGCCAGCAGCCTAGTATCCTGGGCGGTCCTAGGGTTTGGGCGGGAGCTGTTTTTT
clone size: -
V gene: TRBV7-2
D gene: -
J gene: TRBJ2-2

CDR3 protein: CATGEAVAYNEQFF
CDR3 DNA: TGTGCCACTGGGGAGGCGGTAGCCTACAATGAGCAGTTCTTC
clone size: -
V gene: TRBV10-3
D gene: -
J gene: TRBJ2-1

CDR3 protein: CASRFWTESEAFF
CDR3 DNA: TGTGCCAGCAGATTTTGGACGGAATCTGAAGCTTTCTTT
clone size: -
V gene: TRBV2
D gene: -
J gene: TRBJ1-1

CDR3 protein: CASSPLGVNYGYTF
CDR3 DNA: TGTGCCAGCAGTCCCCTCGGGGTTAACTATGGCTACACCTTC
clone size: many
V gene: TRBV12-3/TRBV12-4
D gene: -
J gene: TRBJ1-2

CDR3 protein: CASSEEGAGSSPLHF
CDR3 DNA: TGTGCCAGCAGTGAAGAGGGGGCGGGGAGTTCACCCCTCCACTTT
clone size: -
V gene: TRBV6-1
D gene: TRBD1
J gene: TRBJ1-6

CDR3 protein: CASSLEGGLYTQYF
CDR3 DNA: TGTGCCAGCAGCTTAGAAGGCGGACTATATACGCAGTATTTT
clone size: -
V gene: TRBV7-2
D gene: -
J gene: TRBJ2-3

CDR3 protein: CASRPQGAGTEAFF
CDR3 DNA: TGTGCCAGCAGACCACAGGGGGCAGGTACTGAAGCTTTCTTT
clone size: many
V gene: TRBV12-3/TRBV12-4
D gene: TRBD1
J gene: TRBJ1-1

CDR3 protein: CASGWEGSRNQPQHF
CDR3 DNA: TGTGCTAGTGGTTGGGAAGGGAGTCGAAATCAGCCCCAGCATTTT
clone size: -
V gene: TRBV12-5
D gene: -
J gene: TRBJ1-5

CDR3 protein: CASSLSGVQPQHF
CDR3 DNA: TGTGCCAGCAGCCTCAGTGGTGTGCAGCCCCAGCATTTT
clone size: -
V gene: TRBV7-2
D gene: -
J gene: TRBJ1-5

CDR3 protein: CASSLDETGNEKLFF
CDR3 DNA: TGTGCCAGCAGCTTAGATGAGACAGGGAATGAAAAACTGTTTTTT
clone size: many
V gene: TRBV7-9
D gene: TRBD1
J gene: TRBJ1-4

CDR3 protein: CASGTSREGIIANQPQHF
CDR3 DNA: TGTGCCAGCGGCACGTCGCGAGAAGGGATTATAGCAAATCAGCCCCAGCATTTT
clone size: many
V gene: TRBV12-3/TRBV12-4
D gene: -
J gene: TRBJ1-5

CDR3 protein: CATMLAGAYNEQFF
CDR3 DNA: TGTGCCACCATGTTGGCGGGAGCCTACAATGAGCAGTTCTTC
clone size: few
V gene: TRBV15
D gene: TRBD2
J gene: TRBJ2-1

CDR3 protein: CATSRDRGGWRDTQYF
CDR3 DNA: TGTGCCACCAGCAGAGATCGGGGGGGATGGAGGGATACGCAGTATTTT
clone size: -
V gene: TRBV15
D gene: TRBD2
J gene: TRBJ2-3

CDR3 protein: CASMTALGSSGANVLTF
CDR3 DNA: TGCGCCAGCATGACCGCTCTTGGCAGCTCTGGGGCCAACGTCCTGACTTTC
clone size: many
V gene: TRBV10-2
D gene: -
J gene: TRBJ2-6

CDR3 protein: CASSLGQGPTYEQYF
CDR3 DNA: TGTGCCAGCAGCCTGGGACAGGGACCGACCTACGAGCAGTACTTC
clone size: -
V gene: TRBV7-3
D gene: TRBD1
J gene: TRBJ2-7

CDR3 protein: CAWSKAANTEAFF
CDR3 DNA: TGTGCCTGGAGTAAGGCAGCGAACACTGAAGCTTTCTTT
clone size: many
V gene: TRBV30
D gene: -
J gene: TRBJ1-1

CDR3 protein: CSARAWTSGRRGTEQFF
CDR3 DNA: TGCAGTGCTAGGGCATGGACTAGCGGGCGGAGGGGGACTGAGCAGTTCTTC
clone size: -
V gene: TRBV20-1
D gene: TRBD2
J gene: TRBJ2-1

CDR3 protein: CATRGAVYNEQFF
CDR3 DNA: TGTGCCACTCGGGGGGCAGTCTACAATGAGCAGTTCTTC
clone size: -
V gene: TRBV2
D gene: -
J gene: TRBJ2-1

CDR3 protein: CASSFLGGRVYNEQFF
CDR3 DNA: TGTGCCAGCAGTTTCTTGGGTGGGAGGGTCTACAATGAGCAGTTCTTC
clone size: -
V gene: TRBV12-3/TRBV12-4
D gene: TRBD2
J gene: TRBJ2-1

CDR3 protein: CASSFGLAGGEQFF
CDR3 DNA: TGTGCCAGCAGCTTTGGACTAGCGGGCGGTGAGCAGTTCTTC
clone size: -
V gene: TRBV7-2
D gene: TRBD2
J gene: TRBJ2-1

CDR3 protein: CSVVDRGSSYEQYF
CDR3 DNA: TGCAGCGTTGTTGACAGGGGTTCGTCCTACGAGCAGTACTTC
clone size: -
V gene: TRBV29-1
D gene: TRBD1
J gene: TRBJ2-7